Listed below are T cell receptor beta chains from one sample, sequenced in a study of regulatory T cells in long-lasting Graves disease. TCRdb itself ran the multiplex PCR reads through MiXCR, one entry per CDR3 protein. The sample has over 300,000 distinct CDR3 sequences; around 19% are singletons. The starting material was peripheral blood mononuclear cells (PBMCs), obtained when the disease was refractory, from a patient treated with antithyroid drugs. The receptors derive from a female donor with Graves disease. CDR3s leave out the opening cysteine and the closing phenylalanine or tryptophan.

v_call | cdr3_aa
TRBV27 | ASRMTSGETQY
TRBV7-2 | ASSRGTANYGYT
TRBV12-3/TRBV12-4 | ASSPGLGGYEQY
TRBV19 | ASSGYNHGYT
TRBV11-2 | ASSPRQGKVDTQY
TRBV5-1 | ASSLGWATGVNTEAF
TRBV7-8 | ASSLTGESATNEKLF
TRBV6-2/TRBV6-3 | ASSYGGHRSNQPQH
TRBV7-8 | ASSPDRDYSPLH
TRBV29-1 | SVVEQSGYEQY
TRBV7-9 | ASSLDRGEAF
TRBV20-1 | SARVASGIQETQY
TRBV7-9 | ASSWTTSYGYT
TRBV12-3/TRBV12-4 | ASSLAGQQAYEQY
TRBV6-1 | ARSLRGSNAHEQY
TRBV24-1 | ATSDYDPAGHGTQY
TRBV7-2 | ASSAGTAYSNQPQH
TRBV30 | AWSLDRYNQPQH
TRBV10-2 | ASYTTPGETQY
TRBV7-9 | ASSLRIGVQETQY
TRBV5-1 | ASSREAWGFGELF
TRBV28 | ASSSRALGEKLF
TRBV2 | ASSEVYGNTEAF
TRBV7-9 | ASSPRLGGANNEQF
TRBV27 | ASGLLASGRGTQY
TRBV2 | ASSLVANYGYT
TRBV5-1 | ASSLGGTGNTGELF
TRBV28 | ASSRYSSRGLYEQY
TRBV28 | ASSFYRGKGLEPQH
TRBV15 | ATSKQGASYEQY
TRBV5-6 | ASSWGRGTAQH
TRBV7-9 | ASSLEHRGSYNSPLH
TRBV24-1 | ATSDPGRSTGELF
TRBV2 | ASSSAGGPRYGYT
TRBV12-3/TRBV12-4 | ASSFSARNTGELF
TRBV28 | ASSRSGGGSPLH
TRBV20-1 | SAKQWETSYEQY
TRBV7-2 | ASSLTTVLGETQY
TRBV27 | ASRAGAKNIQY
TRBV27 | ASSPLGGLANYGYT
TRBV20-1 | SALRPNTEAF
TRBV6-5 | ASSYSQQRSPYEQY